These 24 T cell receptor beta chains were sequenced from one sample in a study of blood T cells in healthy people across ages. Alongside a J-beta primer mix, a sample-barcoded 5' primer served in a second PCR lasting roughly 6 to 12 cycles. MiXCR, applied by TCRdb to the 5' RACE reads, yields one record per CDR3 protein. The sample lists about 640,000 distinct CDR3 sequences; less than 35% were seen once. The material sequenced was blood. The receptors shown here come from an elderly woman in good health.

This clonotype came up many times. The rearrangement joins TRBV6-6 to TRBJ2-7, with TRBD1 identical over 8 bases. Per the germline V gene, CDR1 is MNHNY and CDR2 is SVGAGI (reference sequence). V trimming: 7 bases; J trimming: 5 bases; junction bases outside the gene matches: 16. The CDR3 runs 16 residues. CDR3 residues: CASTRGQGVVNHEQYF. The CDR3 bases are TGTGCCAGCACCAGGGGGCAAGGGGTGGTTAACCACGAGCAGTACTTC.

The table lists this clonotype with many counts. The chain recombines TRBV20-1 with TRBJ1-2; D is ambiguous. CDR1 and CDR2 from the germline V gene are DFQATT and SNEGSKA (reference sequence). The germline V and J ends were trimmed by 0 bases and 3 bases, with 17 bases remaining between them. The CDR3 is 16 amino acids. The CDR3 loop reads CSARDPGSPRDYGYTF. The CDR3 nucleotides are TGCAGTGCTAGAGACCCCGGGTCGCCGAGGGACTATGGCTACACCTTC.

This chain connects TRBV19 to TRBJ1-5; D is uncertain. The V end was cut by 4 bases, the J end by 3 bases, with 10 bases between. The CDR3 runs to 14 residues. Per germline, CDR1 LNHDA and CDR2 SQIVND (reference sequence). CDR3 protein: CASSTGIDNQPQHF. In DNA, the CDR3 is TGTGCCAGTAGTACCGGGATTGACAATCAGCCCCAGCATTTT.

The CDR3 protein is CASSMTGLSNQPQHF. Written as DNA, the CDR3 is TGTGCCAGCAGCATGACAGGGCTTAGCAATCAGCCCCAGCATTTT. The V gene is TRBV7-8, the J gene TRBJ1-5, with 7 bases fitting TRBD1. From germline, CDR1 is SGHVS and CDR2 FQNEAQ. With V trimmed by 5 bases and J by 0 bases, 4 bases remained unmatched. The CDR3 runs to 15 residues.

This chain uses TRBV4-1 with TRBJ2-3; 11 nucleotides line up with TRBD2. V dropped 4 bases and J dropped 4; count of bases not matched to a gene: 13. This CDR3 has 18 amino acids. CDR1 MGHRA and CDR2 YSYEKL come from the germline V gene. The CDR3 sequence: CASSPLLAGAMGADTQYF. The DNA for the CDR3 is TGCGCCAGCAGCCCCTTACTAGCGGGGGCGATGGGTGCAGATACGCAGTATTTT.

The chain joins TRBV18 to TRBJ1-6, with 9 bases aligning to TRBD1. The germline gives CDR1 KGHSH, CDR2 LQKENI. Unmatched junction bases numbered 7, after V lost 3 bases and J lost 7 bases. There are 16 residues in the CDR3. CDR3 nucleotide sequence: TGTGCCAGCTCACCTTTATTCGACAGGGGGAATTCACCCCTCCACTTT. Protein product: CASSPLFDRGNSPLHF.

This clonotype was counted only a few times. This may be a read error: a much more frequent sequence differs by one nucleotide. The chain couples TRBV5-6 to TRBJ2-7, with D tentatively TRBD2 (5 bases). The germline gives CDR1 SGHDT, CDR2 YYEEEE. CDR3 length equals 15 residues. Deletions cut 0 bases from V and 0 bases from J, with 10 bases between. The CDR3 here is CASSLVGVSSYEQYF. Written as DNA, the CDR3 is TGTGCCAGCAGCTTGGTGGGAGTGAGCTCCTACGAGCAGTACTTC.

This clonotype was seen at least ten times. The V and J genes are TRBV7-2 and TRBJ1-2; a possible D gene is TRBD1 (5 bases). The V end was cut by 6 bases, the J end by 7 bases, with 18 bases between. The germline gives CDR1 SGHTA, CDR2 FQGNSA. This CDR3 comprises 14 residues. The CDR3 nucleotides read TGTGCCAGCAGATCCGGGGGGGTTCTCTCTGGCTACACCTTC. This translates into CASRSGGVLSGYTF.

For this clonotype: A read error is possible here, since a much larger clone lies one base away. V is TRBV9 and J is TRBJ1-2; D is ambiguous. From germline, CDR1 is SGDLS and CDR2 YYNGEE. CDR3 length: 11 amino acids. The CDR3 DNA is TGTGCCAGCAGCGGCAACTATGGCTGCACCTTC. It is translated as CASSGNYGCTF.

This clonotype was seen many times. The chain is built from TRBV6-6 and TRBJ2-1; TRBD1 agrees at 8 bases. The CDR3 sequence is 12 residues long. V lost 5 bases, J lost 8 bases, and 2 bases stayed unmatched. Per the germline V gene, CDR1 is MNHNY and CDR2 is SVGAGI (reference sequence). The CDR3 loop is CASSAGGDEQFF. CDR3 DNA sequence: TGTGCCAGCAGTGCAGGGGGCGATGAGCAGTTCTTC.

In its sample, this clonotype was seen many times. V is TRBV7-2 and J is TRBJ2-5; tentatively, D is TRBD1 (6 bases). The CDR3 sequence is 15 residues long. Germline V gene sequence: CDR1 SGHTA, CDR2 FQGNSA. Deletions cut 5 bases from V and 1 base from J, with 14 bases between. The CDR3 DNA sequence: TGTGCCAGCAGCCCCGGGACACGAACCCAAGAGACCCAGTACTTC. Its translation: CASSPGTRTQETQYF.

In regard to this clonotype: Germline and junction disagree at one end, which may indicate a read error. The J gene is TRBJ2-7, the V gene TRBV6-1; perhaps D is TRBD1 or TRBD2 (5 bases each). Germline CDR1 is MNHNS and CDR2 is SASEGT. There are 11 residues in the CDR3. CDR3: CASGGSRERYF. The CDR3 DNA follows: TGTGCCAGCGGGGGTTCCCGCGAGCGGTACTTC.

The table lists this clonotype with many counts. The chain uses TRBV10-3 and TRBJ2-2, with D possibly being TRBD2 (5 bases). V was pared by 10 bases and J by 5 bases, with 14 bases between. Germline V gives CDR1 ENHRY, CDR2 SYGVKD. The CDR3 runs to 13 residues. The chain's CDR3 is CASAGEPTGELFF. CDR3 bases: TGTGCCAGCGCCGGGGAGCCGACCGGGGAGCTGTTTTTT.

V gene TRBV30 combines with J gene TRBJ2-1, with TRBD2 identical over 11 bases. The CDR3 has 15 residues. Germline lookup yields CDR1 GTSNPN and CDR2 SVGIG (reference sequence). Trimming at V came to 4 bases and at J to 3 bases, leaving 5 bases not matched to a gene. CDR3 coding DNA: TGTGCCTGGACCGGCACTAGCGGGGGCTACAATGAGCAGTTCTTC. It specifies CAWTGTSGGYNEQFF.

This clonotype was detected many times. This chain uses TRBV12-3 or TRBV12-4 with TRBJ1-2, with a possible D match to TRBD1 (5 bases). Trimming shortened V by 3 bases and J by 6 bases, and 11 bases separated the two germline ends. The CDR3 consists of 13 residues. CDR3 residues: CASSLREDNGYTF. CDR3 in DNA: TGTGCCAGCAGTTTGCGAGAGGACAATGGCTACACCTTC.

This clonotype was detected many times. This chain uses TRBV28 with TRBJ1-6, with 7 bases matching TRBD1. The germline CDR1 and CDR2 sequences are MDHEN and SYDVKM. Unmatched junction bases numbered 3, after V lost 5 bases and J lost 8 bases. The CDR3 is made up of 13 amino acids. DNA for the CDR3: TGTGCCAGCAGTCTCGACAGGGATTCACCCCTCCACTTT. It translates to CASSLDRDSPLHF. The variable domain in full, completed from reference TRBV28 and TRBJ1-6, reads DVKVTQSSRYLVKRTGEKVFLECVQDMDHENMFWYRQDPGLGLRLIYFSYDVKMKEKGDIPEGYSVSREKKERFSLILESASTNQTSMYLCASSLDRDSPLHFGNGTRLTVT.

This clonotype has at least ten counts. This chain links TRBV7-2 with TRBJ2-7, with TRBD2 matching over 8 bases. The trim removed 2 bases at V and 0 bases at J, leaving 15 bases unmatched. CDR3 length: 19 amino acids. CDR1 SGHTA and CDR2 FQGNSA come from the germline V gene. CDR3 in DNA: TGTGCCAGCAGCTTAAGAGCCTTGTCAGCCGGGACTAGCTCCTACGAGCAGTACTTC. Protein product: CASSLRALSAGTSSYEQYF.

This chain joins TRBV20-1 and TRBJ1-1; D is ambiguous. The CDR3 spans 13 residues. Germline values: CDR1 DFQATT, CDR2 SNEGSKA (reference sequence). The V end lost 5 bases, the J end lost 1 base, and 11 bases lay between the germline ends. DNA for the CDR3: TGCAGTGCTCTCGGTTGGAAGAACACTGAAGCTTTCTTT. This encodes CSALGWKNTEAFF.

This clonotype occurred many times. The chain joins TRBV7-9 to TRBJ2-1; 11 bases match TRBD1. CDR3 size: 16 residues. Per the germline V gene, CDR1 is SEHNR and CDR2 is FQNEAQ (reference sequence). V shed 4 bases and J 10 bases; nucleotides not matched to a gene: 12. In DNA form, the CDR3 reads TGTGCCAGCAGCTGGGGGCCGGGACAGGGGGTCGGAGAGCAGTTCTTC. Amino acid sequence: CASSWGPGQGVGEQFF.

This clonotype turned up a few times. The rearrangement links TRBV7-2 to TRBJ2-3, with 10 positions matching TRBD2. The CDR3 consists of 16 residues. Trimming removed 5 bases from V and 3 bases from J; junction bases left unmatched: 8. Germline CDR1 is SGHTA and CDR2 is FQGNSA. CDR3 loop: CASSLKSSGSTDTQYF. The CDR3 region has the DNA TGTGCCAGCAGCCTCAAATCTAGCGGGAGTACAGATACGCAGTATTTT.

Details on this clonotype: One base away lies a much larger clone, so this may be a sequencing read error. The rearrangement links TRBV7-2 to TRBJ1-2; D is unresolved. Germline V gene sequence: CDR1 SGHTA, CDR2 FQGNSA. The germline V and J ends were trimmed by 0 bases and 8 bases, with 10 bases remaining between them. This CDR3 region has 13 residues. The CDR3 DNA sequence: TGTGCCAGCAGCTTAGCCGGCTGGGGAGGCTACACCTTC. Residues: CASSLAGWGGYTF.

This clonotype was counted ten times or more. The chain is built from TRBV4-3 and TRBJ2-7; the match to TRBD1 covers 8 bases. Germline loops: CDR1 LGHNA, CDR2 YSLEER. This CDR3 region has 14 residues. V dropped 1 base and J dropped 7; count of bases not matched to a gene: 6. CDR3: CASSQGDRIGEQYF. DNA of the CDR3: TGCGCCAGCAGCCAAGGGGACAGGATCGGGGAGCAGTACTTC.

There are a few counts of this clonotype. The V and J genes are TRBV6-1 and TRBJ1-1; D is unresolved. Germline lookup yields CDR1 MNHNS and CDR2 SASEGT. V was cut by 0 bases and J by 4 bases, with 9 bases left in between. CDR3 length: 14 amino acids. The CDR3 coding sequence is TGTGCCAGCAGTGAAGCGCTGTGGGTCACTGAAGCTTTCTTT. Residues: CASSEALWVTEAFF.

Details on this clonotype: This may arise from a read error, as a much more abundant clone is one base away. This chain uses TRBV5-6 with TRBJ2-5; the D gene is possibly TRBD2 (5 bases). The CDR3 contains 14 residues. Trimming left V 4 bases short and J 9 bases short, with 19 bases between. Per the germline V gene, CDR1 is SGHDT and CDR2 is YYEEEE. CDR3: CASSLIGVPEAQYF. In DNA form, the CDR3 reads TGTGCCAGCAGCCTTATCGGGGTGCCCGAGGCCCAGTACTTC.